This paragraph covers one TCR beta chain sequence. This clone has more than one count but fewer than ten. Its antigen is still unknown. The sample holds no much larger clone one base away, and base qualities are not on file. No patient had received any treatment before thyroid surgery. The study retrospectively analysed patient clinical samples collected from about 2012 to 2019 using T-cell receptor beta sequencing. The method behind the library was PCR. Sequencing instrument: Illumina HiSeq 4000. The TCR beta-chain CDR3 region of each patient was profiled by high-throughput sequencing. On the authors' methods: The researchers built a classifier to tell apart papillary thyroid cancer patients with distant metastasis, based on CDR3 differences among clinicopathological groups. To measure repertoire diversity the researchers used the Shannon index, while the Morisita-Horn index served to gauge how similar the tumor and blood repertoires were. The public reads were run again by TCRdb, first through fastp at Q25 and then through MiXCR, and only productive beta chains were kept. TCRdb's processing, not the authors' own work, is the source of the V and J calls. The sample contains 32,000 or so clones, roughly 19% of them found a single time. The top ten clones comprise roughly an eighth of the sample.

The sample is drawn from a study of metastatic and nonmetastatic thyroid tumors (dated by TCRdb to about 2020). Study-wide context: For patients with malignant and with benign thyroid disease, the researchers compared repertoires between peripheral blood samples and tumor or nodule tissue samples. The full study reports these points: In both blood and tumor samples, TCR beta diversity was reported to be significantly higher in malignant tumors than in benign nodules.

The V end loses 8 bases and the J end loses 1 base, and a stretch of 13 bases separates them. From cysteine to phenylalanine, the CDR3 is 14 amino acids long. The sequence is cut down to CDR3 DNA, 42 bases in frame from base 1. From the germline V gene, CDR1 is MDHEN and CDR2 is SYDVKM. This receptor was obtained from a male donor with papillary thyroid cancer or a benign thyroid nodule (not recorded which). Some clones in this sample may be carry-over from other donors' samples. The sequence is built from TRBV28 and TRBJ2-3; too little of a D gene remains to name it. The sample comprised blood. The CDR3 reads as follows: CASAYLQGTDTQYF. In nucleotides, the sequence is TGTGCCAGCGCGTACCTTCAGGGCACAGATACGCAGTATTTT.